The 18 T cell receptor beta chains in this list originate from one sample, sequenced in a study of cytomegalovirus exposure and HLA in healthy donors. 60 Vbeta and 13 Jbeta primers were used in PCR. TCRdb keeps only in-frame clones here, not all; method: immunoSEQ multiplex PCR. This table holds some 100,000 clones, approximately 80% found once. Material for sequencing was PBMCs. All receptors come from a man between 40 and 49 years old in good health and CMV-seropositive.

The gene calls are TRBV27 and TRBJ1-1; the match to TRBD1 covers 9 bases. The CDR3 has 14 residues. Germline assignment: CDR1 MNHEY and CDR2 SMNVEV (reference sequence). The V and J ends lost 4 bases and 6 bases, in that order; junction bases with no gene match: 6. The CDR3 DNA sequence: TGTGCCAGCAGTTCTCGACAGGGGGTCCCTGAAGCTTTCTTT. This encodes CASSSRQGVPEAFF.

V is TRBV7-9 and J is TRBJ2-7; 15 bases agree with TRBD2. The junction had 7 bases not matched to a gene; V was cut back by 8 bases and J by 2 bases. The CDR3 spans 16 residues. CDR1 is SEHNR and CDR2 is FQNEAQ in the germline V gene (reference sequence). CDR3: CASLGGTSGGTYEQYF. CDR3 nucleotide sequence: TGTGCCAGCCTGGGAGGGACTAGCGGGGGGACCTACGAGCAGTACTTC. The full variable domain, rest sourced from reference TRBV7-9 and TRBJ2-7, is DTGVSQNPRHKITKRGQNVTFRCDPISEHNRLYWYRQTLGQGPEFLTYFQNEAQLEKSRLLSDRFSAERPKGSFSTLEIQRTEQGDSAMYLCASLGGTSGGTYEQYFGPGTRLTVT.

The CDR3 DNA reads TGTGCCAGTAGTATGGACAGGGGTGTGGAGACCCAGTACTTC. Translation: CASSMDRGVETQYF. The J gene is TRBJ2-5, the V gene TRBV19; 9 positions match TRBD1. The CDR3 has 14 residues. V lost 3 bases and J lost 5; bases outside the gene matches: 4. Per the germline V gene, CDR1 is LNHDA and CDR2 is SQIVND (reference sequence).

The chain joins TRBV5-6 to TRBJ1-2, with D perhaps TRBD1 (5 bases). CDR1 is SGHDT and CDR2 is YYEEEE in the germline V gene. The CDR3 has 13 residues. Trimming removed 5 bases at V and 7 bases at J, with 15 bases between. CDR3 sequence: CASRPNGGVGYTF. CDR3 nucleotide sequence: TGTGCCAGCAGACCAAACGGGGGGGTTGGCTACACCTTC.

As for this clone: At one of its ends the junction is not consistent with the germline gene, which may arise from a read error. Other nucleotide sequences in the sample specify the same CDR3. The V call is TRBV5-5, the J call TRBJ1-2, with a weak D call TRBD1 (6 bases). CDR3 length: 14 amino acids. Germline CDR1 SGHKS, CDR2 YYEKEE (reference sequence). CDR3 residues: CASSPDSGGYGYTF. For the CDR3, the DNA is TGTGCCAGCAGCCCGGACAGTGGTGGCTATGGTTACACCTTC.

The V and J genes are TRBV5-1 and TRBJ2-7; 9 bases fit TRBD1. V was clipped by 1 base and J by 4 bases; unmatched bases: 6. The CDR3 totals 15 residues. Germline V gene lookup returns CDR1 SGHRS and CDR2 YFSETQ. CDR3 amino acids: CASSLKDRGPYEQYF. CDR3 sequence (DNA): TGCGCCAGCAGCTTGAAGGACAGGGGTCCTTACGAGCAGTACTTC.

V is TRBV6-5 and J is TRBJ1-2; TRBD1 matches 8 bases. Germline assignment: CDR1 MNHEY and CDR2 SVGAGI. V shed 8 bases, J shed 4 bases, and the junction held 0 bases outside the gene matches. This CDR3 has 11 amino acids. CDR3 sequence: CASGQGYGYTF. In DNA, the CDR3 is TGTGCCAGCGGACAGGGCTATGGCTACACCTTC.

This clone was observed once. The chain combines TRBV28 with TRBJ1-2; D is unclear. The CDR3 runs 12 residues. Germline loops: CDR1 MDHEN, CDR2 SYDVKM. The V gene lost 6 bases and the J gene lost 1 base, with 6 bases spanning the gap. CDR3 DNA: TGTGCCAGCAGCCTAAGTAACTATGGCTACACCTTC. Protein sequence: CASSLSNYGYTF.

This rearrangement joins TRBV29-1 to TRBJ2-7, with D maybe TRBD2 (5 bases). The CDR3 extends over 12 amino acids. Germline lookup yields CDR1 SQVTM and CDR2 ANQGSEA. V lost 7 bases to trimming and J lost 0 bases, with 10 bases between them. The CDR3 DNA reads as TGCAGCGCCGGGGATATCTCCTACGAGCAGTACTTC. Its protein is CSAGDISYEQYF.

This chain connects TRBV2 to TRBJ2-3; weak D call: TRBD1 (6 bases). This CDR3 region has 17 residues. Germline loops: CDR1 SNHLY, CDR2 FYNNEI. Trimming cost V 1 base and J 4 bases, with 18 bases left between them. The CDR3 here is CASSEDRTGLGADTQYF. The CDR3 DNA is TGTGCCAGCAGTGAAGACCGTACAGGGCTGGGTGCAGATACGCAGTATTTT.

The chain uses TRBV6-1 and TRBJ2-7; D unclear. V was clipped by 3 bases and J by 0 bases, with 6 bases between them. Germline assignment: CDR1 MNHNS and CDR2 SASEGT. The CDR3 spans 13 residues. CDR3 nucleotides: TGTGCCAGCAGTGACTCCCCCTCCTACGAGCAGTACTTC. Translating gives CASSDSPSYEQYF.

CDR3 sequence: CASSVRTGTDQPQHF. In nucleotides, the CDR3 is TGTGCCAGCAGTGTAAGGACAGGGACGGATCAGCCCCAGCATTTT. The genes are TRBV2 and TRBJ1-5, with 8 bases lining up with TRBD1. V was pared by 4 bases and J by 5 bases, with 7 bases of the junction left unmatched. From germline, CDR1 is SNHLY and CDR2 FYNNEI. The CDR3 consists of 15 residues.

This clone was seen more than once but under ten times. The chain carries TRBV5-4 and TRBJ2-5, with 9 bases matching TRBD2. The CDR3 extends over 17 amino acids. V was pared by 4 bases and J by 5 bases, with 15 bases of the junction left unmatched. The germline V gene encodes CDR1 SGHNT and CDR2 YYREEE (reference sequence). The DNA of the CDR3 is TGTGCCAGCAGCCTCGGAGGGCGGGGGGGCCGTGGGGAGACCCAGTACTTC. It yields the protein CASSLGGRGGRGETQYF.

The V call is TRBV7-2, the J call TRBJ1-3, with D possibly matching TRBD1 (5 bases). Trimming removed 4 bases from V and 4 bases from J, with 14 bases in between. The CDR3 runs to 15 residues. CDR1 SGHTA and CDR2 FQGNSA come from the germline V gene. CDR3 DNA sequence: TGTGCCAGCAGCTCAGGGCCCAATACCGGAAACACCATATATTTT. It encodes CASSSGPNTGNTIYF. The variable domain in full, with the rest retrieved from reference TRBV7-2 and TRBJ1-3, is GAGVSQSPSNKVTEKGKDVELRCDPISGHTALYWYRQSLGQGLEFLIYFQGNSAPDKSGLPSDRFSAERTGGSVSTLTIQRTQQEDSAVYLCASSSGPNTGNTIYFGEGSWLTVV.

This clone is a singleton in its sample. This chain joins TRBV27 and TRBJ1-5; a possible D gene is TRBD1 (5 bases). The CDR3 has 15 residues. Per the germline V gene, CDR1 is MNHEY and CDR2 is SMNVEV (reference sequence). The V and J ends lost 3 bases and 1 base respectively, with 10 bases between them. CDR3 in DNA: TGTGCCAGCAGTTTTCTGGGGGGGAGCAATCAGCCCCAGCATTTT. Translating it yields CASSFLGGSNQPQHF.

The J gene is TRBJ1-5, the V gene TRBV28; 8 bases fit TRBD1. Germline assignment: CDR1 MDHEN and CDR2 SYDVKM. CDR3 length equals 16 residues. Trimming removed 2 bases from V and 3 bases from J; junction bases left unmatched: 6. The CDR3 spells CASSLLQGAINQPQHF. CDR3 sequence (DNA): TGTGCCAGCAGTTTACTCCAGGGGGCGATCAATCAGCCCCAGCATTTT. The variable domain in full, completed from reference TRBV28 and TRBJ1-5, reads DVKVTQSSRYLVKRTGEKVFLECVQDMDHENMFWYRQDPGLGLRLIYFSYDVKMKEKGDIPEGYSVSREKKERFSLILESASTNQTSMYLCASSLLQGAINQPQHFGDGTRLSIL.

A remark on this clone: Other DNA sequences in this specimen translate into the identical CDR3. The V and J genes are TRBV6-5 and TRBJ2-7; 8 bases align to TRBD1. The germline V gene encodes CDR1 MNHEY and CDR2 SVGAGI. This CDR3 comprises 15 residues. The J segment lost 2 bases and the V segment lost 2 bases, leaving 5 bases of the junction unmatched. CDR3 nucleotide sequence: TGTGCCAGCAGTTACGGGCAGGGGGCTCCCTACGAGCAGTACTTC. Residues: CASSYGQGAPYEQYF.

This clone was observed a handful of times. This chain uses TRBV28 with TRBJ2-2, with 14 positions matching TRBD2. Germline lookup yields CDR1 MDHEN and CDR2 SYDVKM. This CDR3 has 19 amino acids. J lost 6 bases, V lost 7 bases, and 16 bases had no gene match. Written as DNA, the CDR3 is TGTGCCAGCACCACCCTGGTGACTAGCGGGGGGGCGGGCCCCGGGGAGCTGTTTTTT. This sequence encodes CASTTLVTSGGAGPGELFF.